This TCR beta chain came from a study of vaccination and CD4 T cells after COVID-19. Looking at the study overall: The cells were exposed to overlapping spike peptides originating from SARS-CoV-2, HCoV-NL63, HCoV-OC43 and HCoV-229E for stimulation.

The Oncomine TCR Beta short-read assay sequenced DNA from cultured CD4+ T cells. One entry per CDR3 protein, called by TCRdb with MiXCR from the PCR reads. This sample has 15,000 or so distinct CDR3 sequences, with less than 70% found just once. The treatment was: roughly 10-day PBMC culture with coronavirus spike peptide pools or control peptides (ViraFEST assay). Trimming stripped 3 bases from V and 0 bases from J, with 12 bases between. CDR1 and CDR2 (germline): SNHLY, FYNNEI. The CDR3 length is 17 residues. Worth noting for this clonotype: The antigen remains unidentified.

Sequencing used CD4+ T cells from blood, cultured in vitro. The chain recombines TRBV2 with TRBJ2-6, with D tentatively TRBD2 (6 bases). This receptor was identified in a human donor who had recovered from COVID-19. For the CDR3, the DNA is TGTGCCAGCAGTGAGTTAGTCGGGGGCTCTGGGGCCAACGTCCTGACTTTC. Its protein is CASSELVGGSGANVLTF.